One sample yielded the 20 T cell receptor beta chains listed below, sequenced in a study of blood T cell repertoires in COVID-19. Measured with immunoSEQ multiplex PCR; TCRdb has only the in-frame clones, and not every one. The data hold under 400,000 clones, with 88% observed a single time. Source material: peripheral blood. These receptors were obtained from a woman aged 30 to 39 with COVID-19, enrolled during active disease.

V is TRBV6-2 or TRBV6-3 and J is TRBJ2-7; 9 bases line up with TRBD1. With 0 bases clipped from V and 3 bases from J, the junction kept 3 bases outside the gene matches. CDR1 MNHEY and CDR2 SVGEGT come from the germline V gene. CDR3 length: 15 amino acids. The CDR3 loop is CASSYSRTGVYEQYF. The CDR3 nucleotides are TGTGCCAGCAGTTACTCACGGACAGGGGTCTACGAGCAGTACTTC.

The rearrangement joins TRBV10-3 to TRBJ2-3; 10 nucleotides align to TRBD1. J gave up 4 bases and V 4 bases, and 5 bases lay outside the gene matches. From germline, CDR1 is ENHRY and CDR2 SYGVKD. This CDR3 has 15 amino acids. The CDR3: CAISGAGTGADTQYF. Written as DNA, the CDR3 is TGTGCCATCAGTGGGGCCGGGACAGGGGCAGATACGCAGTATTTT.

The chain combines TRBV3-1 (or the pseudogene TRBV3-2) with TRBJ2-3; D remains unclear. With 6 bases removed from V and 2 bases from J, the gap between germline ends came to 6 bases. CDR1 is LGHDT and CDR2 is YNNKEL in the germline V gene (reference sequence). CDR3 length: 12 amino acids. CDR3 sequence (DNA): TGTGCCAGCAGTGACTCCACAGATACGCAGTATTTT. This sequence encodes CASSDSTDTQYF.

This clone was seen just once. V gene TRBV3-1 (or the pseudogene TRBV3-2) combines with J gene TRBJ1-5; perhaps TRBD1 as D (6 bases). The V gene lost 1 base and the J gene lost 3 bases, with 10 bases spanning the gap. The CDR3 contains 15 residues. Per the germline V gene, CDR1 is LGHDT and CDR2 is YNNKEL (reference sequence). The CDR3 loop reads CASSQVSGANQPQHF. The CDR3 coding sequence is TGTGCCAGCAGCCAAGTATCAGGGGCCAATCAGCCCCAGCATTTT.

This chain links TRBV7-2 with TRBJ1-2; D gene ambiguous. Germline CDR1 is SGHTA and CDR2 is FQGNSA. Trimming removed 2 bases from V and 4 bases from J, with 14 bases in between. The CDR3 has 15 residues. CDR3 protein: CASSLREGPLYGYTF. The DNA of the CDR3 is TGTGCCAGCAGCTTACGCGAGGGCCCCCTCTATGGCTACACCTTC.

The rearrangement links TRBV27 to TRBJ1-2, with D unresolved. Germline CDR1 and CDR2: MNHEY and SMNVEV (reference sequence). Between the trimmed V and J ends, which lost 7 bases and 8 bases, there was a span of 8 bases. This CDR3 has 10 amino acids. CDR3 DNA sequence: TGTGCCAGCACCCCCAGAGGCTACACCTTC. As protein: CASTPRGYTF.

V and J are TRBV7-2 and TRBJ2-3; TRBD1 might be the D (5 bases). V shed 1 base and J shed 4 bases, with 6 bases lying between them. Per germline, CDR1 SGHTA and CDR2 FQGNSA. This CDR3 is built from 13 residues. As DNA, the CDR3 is TGTGCCAGCAGCTTAGGGGGCGCAGATACGCAGTATTTT. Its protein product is CASSLGGADTQYF. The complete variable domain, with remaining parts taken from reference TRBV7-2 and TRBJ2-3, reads GAGVSQSPSNKVTEKGKDVELRCDPISGHTALYWYRQSLGQGLEFLIYFQGNSAPDKSGLPSDRFSAERTGGSVSTLTIQRTQQEDSAVYLCASSLGGADTQYFGPGTRLTVL.

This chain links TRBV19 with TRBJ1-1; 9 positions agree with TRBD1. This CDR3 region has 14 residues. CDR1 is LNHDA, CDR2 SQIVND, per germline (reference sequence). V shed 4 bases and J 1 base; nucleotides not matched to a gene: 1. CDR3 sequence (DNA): TGTGCCAGTAGTAAGGGACAGGGGAACACTGAAGCTTTCTTT. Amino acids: CASSKGQGNTEAFF.

The CDR3 spells CASSSNAQYSNQPQHF. DNA of the CDR3: TGTGCCAGCAGCTCGAACGCACAGTATAGCAATCAGCCCCAGCATTTT. This chain joins TRBV28 and TRBJ1-5; D remains ambiguous. The CDR3 covers 16 residues. Germline V gives CDR1 MDHEN, CDR2 SYDVKM. V lost 6 bases, J lost 0 bases, and 15 bases lay in between. Combining the CDR3 with reference TRBV28 and TRBJ1-5 gives the whole variable domain DVKVTQSSRYLVKRTGEKVFLECVQDMDHENMFWYRQDPGLGLRLIYFSYDVKMKEKGDIPEGYSVSREKKERFSLILESASTNQTSMYLCASSSNAQYSNQPQHFGDGTRLSIL.

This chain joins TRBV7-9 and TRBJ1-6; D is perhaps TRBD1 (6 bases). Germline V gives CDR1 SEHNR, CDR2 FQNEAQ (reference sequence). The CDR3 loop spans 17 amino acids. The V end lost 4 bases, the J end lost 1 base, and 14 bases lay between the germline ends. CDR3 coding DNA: TGTGCCAGCAGCTCGGAAGGGGGGGAATCCTATAATTCACCCCTCCACTTT. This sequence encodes CASSSEGGESYNSPLHF.

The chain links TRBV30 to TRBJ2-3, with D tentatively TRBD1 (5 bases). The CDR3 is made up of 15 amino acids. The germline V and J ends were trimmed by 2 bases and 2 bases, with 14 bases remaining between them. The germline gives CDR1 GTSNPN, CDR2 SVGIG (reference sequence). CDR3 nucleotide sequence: TGTGCCTGGAGTAACCACAGGAGTGCCACAGATACGCAGTATTTT. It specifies CAWSNHRSATDTQYF.

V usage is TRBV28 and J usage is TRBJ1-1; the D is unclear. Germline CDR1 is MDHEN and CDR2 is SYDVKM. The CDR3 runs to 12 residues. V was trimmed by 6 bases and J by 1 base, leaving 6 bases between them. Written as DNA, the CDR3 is TGTGCCAGCAGCAGAAGGAACACTGAAGCTTTCTTT. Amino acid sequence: CASSRRNTEAFF.

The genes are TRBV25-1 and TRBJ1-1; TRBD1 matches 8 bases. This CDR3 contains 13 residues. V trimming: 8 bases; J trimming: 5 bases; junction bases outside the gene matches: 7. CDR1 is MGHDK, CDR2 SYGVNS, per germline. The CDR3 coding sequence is TGTGCCAGCCGTGGACAGGGTGATACTGAAGCTTTCTTT. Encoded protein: CASRGQGDTEAFF.

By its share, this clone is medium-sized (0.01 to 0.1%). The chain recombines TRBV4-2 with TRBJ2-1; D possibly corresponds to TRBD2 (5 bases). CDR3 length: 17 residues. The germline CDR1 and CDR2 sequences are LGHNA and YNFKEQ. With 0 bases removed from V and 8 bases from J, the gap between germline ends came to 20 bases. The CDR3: CASSQEEGTPAGHEQFF. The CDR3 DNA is TGTGCCAGCAGCCAAGAAGAGGGAACTCCCGCGGGTCATGAGCAGTTCTTC.

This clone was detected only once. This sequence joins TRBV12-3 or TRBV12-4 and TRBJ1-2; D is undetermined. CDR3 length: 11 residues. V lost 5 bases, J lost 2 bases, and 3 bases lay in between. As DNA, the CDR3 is TGTGCCAGCAGTCTAAACTATGGCTACACCTTC. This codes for CASSLNYGYTF.

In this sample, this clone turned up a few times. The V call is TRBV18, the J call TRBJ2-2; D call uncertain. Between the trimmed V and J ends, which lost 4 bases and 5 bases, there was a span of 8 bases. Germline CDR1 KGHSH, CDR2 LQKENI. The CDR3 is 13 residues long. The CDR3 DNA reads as TGTGCCAGCTCACTTTCGAGGACCGGGGAGCTGTTTTTT. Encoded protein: CASSLSRTGELFF.

The CDR3 region is CASSRGREQFF. In DNA, the CDR3 is TGTGCCAGCAGCCGGGGGAGAGAGCAGTTCTTC. This rearrangement joins TRBV7-2 to TRBJ2-1; D perhaps matches TRBD2 (6 bases). Germline CDR1 SGHTA, CDR2 FQGNSA. V dropped 5 bases and J dropped 10 bases, with 9 bases sitting between them. The length of the CDR3 is 11 residues.

CDR3 in amino acids: CAWREGLEAFF. The CDR3 coding sequence is TGTGCCTGGAGAGAGGGCCTTGAAGCTTTCTTT. The rearrangement joins TRBV30 to TRBJ1-1; D remains unclear. Germline CDR1 reads GTSNPN; CDR2 reads SVGIG (reference sequence). The CDR3 runs to 11 residues. V lost 3 bases, J lost 7 bases, and 9 bases lay in between. The full variable domain, in which reference TRBV30 and TRBJ1-1 provide the parts outside the CDR3, is SQTIHQWPATLVQPVGSPLSLECTVEGTSNPNLYWYRQAAGRGLQLLFYSVGIGQISSEVPQNLSASRPQDRQFILSSKKLLLSDSGFYLCAWREGLEAFFGQGTRLTVV.

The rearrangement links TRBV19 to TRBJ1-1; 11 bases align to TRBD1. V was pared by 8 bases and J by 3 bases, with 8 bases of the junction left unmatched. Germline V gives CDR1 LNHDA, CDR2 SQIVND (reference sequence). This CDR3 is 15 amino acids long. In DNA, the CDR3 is TGTGCCAGTCTCGACCGGGACAGGGGGTACACTGAAGCTTTCTTT. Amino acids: CASLDRDRGYTEAFF.

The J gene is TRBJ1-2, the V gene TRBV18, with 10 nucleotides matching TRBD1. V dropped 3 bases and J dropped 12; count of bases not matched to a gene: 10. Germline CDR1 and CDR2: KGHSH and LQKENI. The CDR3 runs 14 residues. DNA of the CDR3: TGTGCCAGCTCACCCGTGACAGGGGGCGATGGTCACACCTTC. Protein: CASSPVTGGDGHTF. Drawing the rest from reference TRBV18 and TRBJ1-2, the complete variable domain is NAGVMQNPRHLVRRRGQEARLRCSPMKGHSHVYWYRQLPEEGLKFMVYLQKENIIDESGMPKERFSAEFPKEGPSILRIQQVVRGDSAAYFCASSPVTGGDGHTFGSGTRLTVV.